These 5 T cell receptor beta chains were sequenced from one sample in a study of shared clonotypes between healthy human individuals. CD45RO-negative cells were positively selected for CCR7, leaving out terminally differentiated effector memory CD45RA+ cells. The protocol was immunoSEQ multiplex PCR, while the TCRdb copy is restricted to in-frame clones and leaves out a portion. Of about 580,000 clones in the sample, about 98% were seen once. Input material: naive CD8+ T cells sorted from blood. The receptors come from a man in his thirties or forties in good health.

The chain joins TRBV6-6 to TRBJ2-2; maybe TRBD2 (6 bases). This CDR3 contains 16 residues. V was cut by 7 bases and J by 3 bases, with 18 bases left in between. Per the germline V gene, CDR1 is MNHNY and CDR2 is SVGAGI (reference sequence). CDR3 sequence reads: CASTWRPGGDTGELFF. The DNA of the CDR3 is TGTGCCAGCACTTGGCGCCCCGGAGGGGACACCGGGGAGCTGTTTTTT.

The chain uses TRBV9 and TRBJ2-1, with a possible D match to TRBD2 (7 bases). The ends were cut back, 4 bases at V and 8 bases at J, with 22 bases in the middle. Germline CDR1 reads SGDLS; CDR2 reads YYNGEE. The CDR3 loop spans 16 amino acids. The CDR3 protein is CASSMYGGPDGDEQFF. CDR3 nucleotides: TGTGCCAGCAGCATGTACGGGGGGCCCGATGGGGATGAGCAGTTCTTC.

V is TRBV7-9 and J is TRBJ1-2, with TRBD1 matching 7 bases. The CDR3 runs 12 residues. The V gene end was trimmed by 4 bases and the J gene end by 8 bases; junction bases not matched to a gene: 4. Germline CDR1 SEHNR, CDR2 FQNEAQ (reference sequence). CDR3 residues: CASSSWDSGYTF. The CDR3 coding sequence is TGTGCCAGCAGCTCCTGGGACAGCGGCTACACCTTC.

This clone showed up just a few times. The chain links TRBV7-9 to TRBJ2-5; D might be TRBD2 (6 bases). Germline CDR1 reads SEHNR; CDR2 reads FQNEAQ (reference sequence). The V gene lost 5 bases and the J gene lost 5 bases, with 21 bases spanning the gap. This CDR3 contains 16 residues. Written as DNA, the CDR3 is TGTGCCAGCAGCATAGACGCCGCGGGGCCGGGGGAGACCCAGTACTTC. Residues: CASSIDAAGPGETQYF.

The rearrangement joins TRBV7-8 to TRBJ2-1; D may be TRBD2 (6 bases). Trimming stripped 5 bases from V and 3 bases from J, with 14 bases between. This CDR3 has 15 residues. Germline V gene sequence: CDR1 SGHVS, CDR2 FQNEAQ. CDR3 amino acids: CASSDGGGIYNEQFF. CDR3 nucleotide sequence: TGTGCCAGCAGCGACGGAGGCGGGATCTACAATGAGCAGTTCTTC. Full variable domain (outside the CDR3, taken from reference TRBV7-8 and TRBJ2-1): GAGVSQSPRYKVAKRGQDVALRCDPISGHVSLFWYQQALGQGPEFLTYFQNEAQLDKSGLPSDRFFAERPEGSVSTLKIQRTQQEDSAVYLCASSDGGGIYNEQFFGPGTRLTVL.